Listed below are T cell receptor beta chains from one sample, sequenced in a study of tumor-infiltrating lymphocytes in primary liver carcinoma. TCRdb re-analysed the multiplex PCR reads in MiXCR, keeping a single row per CDR3 protein. The sample carries 100,000 to 120,000 distinct CDR3 sequences, roughly four fifths recorded once. Sequences were obtained from liver tumor tissue from sampling region 3. These receptors were obtained from a man aged 35 to 55 with primary liver carcinoma and hepatitis B virus infection. Both conserved end residues are trimmed from each CDR3. Fields, in order: V gene, clone size, CDR3 protein. Rows may omit the clone size; those that give it use once, few, many or a size class.

TRBV5-6,-,ASSQNRLAGITNTQY
TRBV12-5,-,ATEGAGSYEQY
TRBV5-1,-,AISPGQGNNSPLN
TRBV6-2/TRBV6-3,many,ASSSPGLAGPGEQF
TRBV6-5,few,ASSNGGTRFRELF
TRBV4-3,-,ASSQGGGANVPT
TRBV28,-,AGTYGVQLSPVGQY
TRBV6-1,few,ASSIGTYNEQF
TRBV6-1,-,ASITRQGVYSPLH
TRBV11-2,-,ASSLGTGGYDEQF
TRBV6-5,-,ASSSGVGGVNYGYI
TRBV25-1,-,ASIAGGSYSEQF
TRBV11-2,-,GSSLREGRTSGLSSYEQY
TRBV4-1,-,VSSFALDQTQH
TRBV7-9,-,ATRRCLGGLPDTQY
TRBV4-1,once,ASSQALVGYNEQF
TRBV12-5,-,AGGTGLSYNEQF
TRBV24-1,many,ATSVAAGASDTQY
TRBV12-3/TRBV12-4,once,ASIGIGDSSPLH
TRBV4-1,-,PSSQAVLGDNVQF
TRBV11-3,-,ASSFADPYIEQF
TRBV14,-,ASSRSGENSPLH
TRBV5-6,-,AISFDKTIYNEQF
TRBV19,-,ASSIRGQGLGQF
TRBV11-2,-,SSSSGRLYARDQY
TRBV4-1,-,ASSQDGEPGISGNTIY
TRBV29-1,-,SVLVVGAINIQY
TRBV11-2,-,ASNLRRTGEIEQY
TRBV6-6,-,ATTGGDLSNQPQH
TRBV6-1,-,TSSEWGTGDQPQR
TRBV29-1,-,SALFRPEQY
TRBV4-2,-,ASSRSSMGRGASYGYT
TRBV5-5,-,ASSLVAQGSDQPQH
TRBV29-1,-,SVPDSEQF
TRBV7-9,many,ASSRDRENTGELF
TRBV6-2/TRBV6-3,-,APGAGYEEY
TRBV12-3/TRBV12-4,-,ASSSRVRGIQY
TRBV6-6,once,ACSTGGGTEAF
TRBV29-1,-,SVVVGGRDKNIQY
TRBV28,-,ASSLRTGGLRGTDTQY
TRBV29-1,-,NFEGLAGRGFNEQF
TRBV28,-,ASSLAGLNPLLH